This T cell receptor beta chain was identified during a study of T cells in Graves' hyperthyroidism and ophthalmopathy. This clonotype was seen many times. TCR beta CDR3 sequences were amplified from RNA transcripts. An initial round of RT-PCR targeting the TCR CDR3 relied on the HTBI primer set. TCRdb called the multiplex PCR reads again in MiXCR, with one record for every CDR3 protein. The data contain roughly 350,000 distinct CDR3 sequences, about 14% of them singletons. The sequence derives from a woman in her 30s with Graves' ophthalmopathy. The source material was blood.

CDR3 nucleotides: TGTGCCAGCAGTTACGGTGACTCGTTCGTTGAGCAGTTCTTC. The encoded protein is CASSYGDSFVEQFF. The chain combines TRBV6-1 with TRBJ2-1, with no clear D. The CDR3 consists of 14 residues. Germline V gives CDR1 MNHNS, CDR2 SASEGT. Trimming left V 5 bases short and J 9 bases short, with 17 bases between.